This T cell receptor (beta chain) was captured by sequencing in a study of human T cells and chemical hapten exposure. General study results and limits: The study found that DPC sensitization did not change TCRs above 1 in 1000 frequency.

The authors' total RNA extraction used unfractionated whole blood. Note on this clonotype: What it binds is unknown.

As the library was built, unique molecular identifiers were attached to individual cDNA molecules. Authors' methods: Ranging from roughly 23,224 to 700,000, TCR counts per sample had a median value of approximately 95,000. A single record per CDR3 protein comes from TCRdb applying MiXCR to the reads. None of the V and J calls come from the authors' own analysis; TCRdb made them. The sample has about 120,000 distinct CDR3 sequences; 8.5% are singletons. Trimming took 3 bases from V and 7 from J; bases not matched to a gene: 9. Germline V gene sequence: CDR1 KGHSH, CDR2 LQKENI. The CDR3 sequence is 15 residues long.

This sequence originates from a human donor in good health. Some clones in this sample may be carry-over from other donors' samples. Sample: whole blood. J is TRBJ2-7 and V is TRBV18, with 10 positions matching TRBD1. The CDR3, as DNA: TGTGCCAGCTCACCCGGGACAGGGGTCGGTTGGGAGCAGTACTTC. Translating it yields CASSPGTGVGWEQYF.